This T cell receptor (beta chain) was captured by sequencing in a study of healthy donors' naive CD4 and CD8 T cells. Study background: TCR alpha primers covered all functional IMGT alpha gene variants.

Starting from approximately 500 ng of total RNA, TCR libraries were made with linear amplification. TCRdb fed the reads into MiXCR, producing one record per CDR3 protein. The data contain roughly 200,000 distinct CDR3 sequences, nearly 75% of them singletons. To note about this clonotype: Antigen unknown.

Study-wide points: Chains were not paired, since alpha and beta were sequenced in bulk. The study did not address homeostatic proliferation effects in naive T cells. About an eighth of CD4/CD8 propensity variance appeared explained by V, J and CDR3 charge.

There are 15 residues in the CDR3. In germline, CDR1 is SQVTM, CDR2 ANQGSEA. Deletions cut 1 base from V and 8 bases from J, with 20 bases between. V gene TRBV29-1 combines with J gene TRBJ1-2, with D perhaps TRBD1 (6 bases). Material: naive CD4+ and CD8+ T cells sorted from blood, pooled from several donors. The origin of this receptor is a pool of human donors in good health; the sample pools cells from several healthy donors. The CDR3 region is CSVEGTGSISRGYTF. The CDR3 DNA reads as TGCAGCGTTGAAGGAACAGGGAGTATATCGCGAGGCTACACCTTC.